This entry features one T cell receptor beta chain sequence. This specimen belongs to a study of blood T cell repertoires in COVID-19. Overall study: Samples taken during acute and convalescent COVID-19 were collected in the United States, Italy and Spain. T cells, B-cell-depleted T cells, or PBMCs provided the cDNA or gDNA that served as material.

This table comes from immunoSEQ multiplex PCR, and its TCRdb copy is limited to in-frame clones, with some not included. Here the sample spans about 220,000 clones, around 81% being singletons. This CDR3 spans 13 amino acids. From germline, CDR1 is SGHVS and CDR2 FQNEAQ. V was trimmed by 1 base and J by 4 bases, leaving 6 bases between them. The clonotype was recovered from a human donor in a cohort sampled during active COVID-19. V is TRBV7-8 and J is TRBJ2-3; the D is unclear. The specimen was peripheral blood. As DNA, the CDR3 is TGTGCCAGCAGCTTAGGTGAGGCAGATACGCAGTATTTT. Amino acid sequence: CASSLGEADTQYF.